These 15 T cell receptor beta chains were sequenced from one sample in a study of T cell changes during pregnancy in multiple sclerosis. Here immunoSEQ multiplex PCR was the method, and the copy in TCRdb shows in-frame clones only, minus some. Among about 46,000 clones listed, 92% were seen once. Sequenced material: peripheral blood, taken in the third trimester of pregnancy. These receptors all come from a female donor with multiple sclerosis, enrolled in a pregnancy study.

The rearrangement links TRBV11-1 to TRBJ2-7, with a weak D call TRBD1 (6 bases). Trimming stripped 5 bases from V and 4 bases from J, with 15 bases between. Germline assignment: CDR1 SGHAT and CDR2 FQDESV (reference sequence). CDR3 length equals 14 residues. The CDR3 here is CASSPRWGTYEQYF. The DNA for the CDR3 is TGTGCCAGCAGCCCCCGTTGGGGGACATACGAGCAGTACTTC.

CDR3 coding DNA: TGTGCCAGTTTAGTAGCTGCTGAGCAGTTCTTC. Translating it yields CASLVAAEQFF. This chain links TRBV28 with TRBJ2-1; D is unresolved. The CDR3 is 11 amino acids. Germline CDR1 is MDHEN and CDR2 is SYDVKM. Deletions cut 9 bases from V and 9 bases from J, with 12 bases between.

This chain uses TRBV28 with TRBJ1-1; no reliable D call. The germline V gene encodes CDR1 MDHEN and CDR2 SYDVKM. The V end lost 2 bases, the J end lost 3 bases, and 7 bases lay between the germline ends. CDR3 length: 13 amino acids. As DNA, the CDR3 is TGTGCCAGCAGTTTACTCGGGGACACTGAAGCTTTCTTT. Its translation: CASSLLGDTEAFF.

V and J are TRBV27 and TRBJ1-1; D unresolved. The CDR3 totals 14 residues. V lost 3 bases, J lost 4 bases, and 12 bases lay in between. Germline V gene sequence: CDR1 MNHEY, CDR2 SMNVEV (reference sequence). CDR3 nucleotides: TGTGCCAGCAGTTTTAATGAGGAGGGCACTGAAGCTTTCTTT. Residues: CASSFNEEGTEAFF.

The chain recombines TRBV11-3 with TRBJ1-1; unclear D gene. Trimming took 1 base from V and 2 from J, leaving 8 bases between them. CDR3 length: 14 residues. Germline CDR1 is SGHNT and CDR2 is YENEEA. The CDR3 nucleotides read TGTGCCAGCAGCTTAGTAACCACAAACACTGAAGCTTTCTTT. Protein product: CASSLVTTNTEAFF.

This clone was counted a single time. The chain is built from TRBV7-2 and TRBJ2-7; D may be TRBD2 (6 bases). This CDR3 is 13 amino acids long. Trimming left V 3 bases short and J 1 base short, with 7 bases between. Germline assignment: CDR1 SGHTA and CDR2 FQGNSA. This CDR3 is CASSLDYSYEQYF. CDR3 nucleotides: TGTGCCAGCAGCTTGGACTATTCCTACGAGCAGTACTTC.

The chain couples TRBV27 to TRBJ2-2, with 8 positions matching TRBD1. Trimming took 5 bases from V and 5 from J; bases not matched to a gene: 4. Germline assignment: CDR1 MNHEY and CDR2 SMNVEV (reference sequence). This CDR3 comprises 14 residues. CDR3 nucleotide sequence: TGTGCCAGCAGTCTCAGACAGGGGACCGGGGAGCTGTTTTTT. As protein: CASSLRQGTGELFF.

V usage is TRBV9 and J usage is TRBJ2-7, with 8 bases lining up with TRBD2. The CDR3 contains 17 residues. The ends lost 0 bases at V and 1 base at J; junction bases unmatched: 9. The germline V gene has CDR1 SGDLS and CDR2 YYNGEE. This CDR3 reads CASSVVKSGSSSYEQYF. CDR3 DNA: TGTGCCAGCAGCGTAGTTAAGAGCGGGAGTAGTTCCTACGAGCAGTACTTC.

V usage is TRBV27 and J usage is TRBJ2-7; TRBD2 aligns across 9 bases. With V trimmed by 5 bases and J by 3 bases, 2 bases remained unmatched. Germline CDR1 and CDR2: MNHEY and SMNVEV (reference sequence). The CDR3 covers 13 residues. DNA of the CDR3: TGTGCCAGCAGTCGGACTAGCGACTACGAGCAGTACTTC. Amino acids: CASSRTSDYEQYF.

The DNA for the CDR3 is TGCGCCAGCAGCGACAGGGAAGGAAAGACCCAGTACTTC. Protein sequence: CASSDREGKTQYF. J is TRBJ2-5 and V is TRBV5-1; the match to TRBD1 covers 7 bases. This CDR3 has 13 residues. The trim removed 4 bases at V and 6 bases at J, leaving 6 bases unmatched. Germline V gene data show CDR1 as SGHRS and CDR2 as YFSETQ.

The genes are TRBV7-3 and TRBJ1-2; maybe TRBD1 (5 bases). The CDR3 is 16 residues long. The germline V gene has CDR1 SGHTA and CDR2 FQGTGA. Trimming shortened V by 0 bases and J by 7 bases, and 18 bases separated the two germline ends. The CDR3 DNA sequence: TGTGCCAGCAGCTTAACCCCGGGACTCGGGGTGGGTGGCTACACCTTC. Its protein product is CASSLTPGLGVGGYTF.

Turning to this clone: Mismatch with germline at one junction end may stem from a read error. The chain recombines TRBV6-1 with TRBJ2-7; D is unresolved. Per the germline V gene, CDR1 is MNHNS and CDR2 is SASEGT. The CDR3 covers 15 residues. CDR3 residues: CASSPPAGSSYEQHF. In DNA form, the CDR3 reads TGTGCCAGCAGTCCCCCGGCCGGTAGCTCCTACGAGCAGCACTTC.

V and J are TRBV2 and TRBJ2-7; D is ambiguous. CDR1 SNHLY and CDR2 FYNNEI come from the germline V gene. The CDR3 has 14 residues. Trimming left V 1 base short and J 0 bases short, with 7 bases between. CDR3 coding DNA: TGTGCCAGCAGTGAAGTATCTAGCTCCTACGAGCAGTACTTC. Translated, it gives CASSEVSSSYEQYF.

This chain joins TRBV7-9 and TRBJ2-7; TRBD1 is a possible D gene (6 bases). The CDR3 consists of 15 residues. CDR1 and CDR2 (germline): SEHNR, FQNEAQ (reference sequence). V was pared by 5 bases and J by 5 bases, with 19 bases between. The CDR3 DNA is TGTGCCAGCAGCCCCGCACCCAGGGGTGACCACGAGCAGTACTTC. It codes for CASSPAPRGDHEQYF.

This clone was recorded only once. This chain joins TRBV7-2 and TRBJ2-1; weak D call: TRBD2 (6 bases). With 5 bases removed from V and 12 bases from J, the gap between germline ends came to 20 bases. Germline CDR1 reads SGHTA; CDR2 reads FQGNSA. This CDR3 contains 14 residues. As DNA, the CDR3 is TGTGCCAGCAGCCCGGGACTTAACCGGCAGGGGCAGTTCTTC. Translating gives CASSPGLNRQGQFF.